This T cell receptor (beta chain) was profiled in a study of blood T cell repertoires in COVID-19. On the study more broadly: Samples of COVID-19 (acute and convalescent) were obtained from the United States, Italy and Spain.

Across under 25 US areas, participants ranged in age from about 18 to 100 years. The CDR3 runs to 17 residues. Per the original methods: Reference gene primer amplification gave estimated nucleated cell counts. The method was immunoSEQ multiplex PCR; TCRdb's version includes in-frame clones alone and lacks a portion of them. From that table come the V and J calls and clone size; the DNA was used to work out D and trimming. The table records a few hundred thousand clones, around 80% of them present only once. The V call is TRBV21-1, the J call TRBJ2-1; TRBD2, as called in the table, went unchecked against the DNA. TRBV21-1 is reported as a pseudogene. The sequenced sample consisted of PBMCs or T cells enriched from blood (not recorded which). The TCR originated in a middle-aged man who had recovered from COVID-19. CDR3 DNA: TGTGCCAGCAGCACAGGGTCGCAGCGGGGTTCCTACAATGAGCAGTTCTTC. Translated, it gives CASSTGSQRGSYNEQFF.